The T cell receptor (beta chain) described here comes from a study of cytomegalovirus exposure and HLA in healthy donors. The study's findings and limits: No immune exposure information besides CMV serostatus was available. Later on, an analysis found that several of the most significant clusters appeared to be linked to common viral pathogens, which included parvovirus B19. It was assumed in the presence/absence analyses that sequencing depth was roughly uniform across donors.

Concerning this clone: Antigen: not known.

Healthy bone marrow donors supplied every sample. The length of the CDR3 is 13 residues. The germline gives CDR1 MDHEN, CDR2 SYDVKM. V lost 6 bases, J lost 4 bases, and 4 bases stayed unmatched. The PCR employed 60 Vbeta primers together with 13 Jbeta primers. Measured with immunoSEQ multiplex PCR; TCRdb has only the in-frame clones, and not every one. The sample shows some 130,000 clones, around 80% of them seen only once. The TCR was taken from a man aged 30-40 years in good health and CMV-seronegative. The sample was PBMCs. This chain joins TRBV28 and TRBJ1-1; TRBD1 matches 8 bases. The CDR3 nucleotides read TGTGCCAGCAGCCAGGGGGCGAGCACTGAAGCTTTCTTT. Protein sequence: CASSQGASTEAFF.